This entry lists 27 T cell receptor beta chains sequenced from one sample in a study of T cells in localized non-small cell lung cancer. Some clones are missing from TCRdb's copy, which holds only in-frame ones; the method was immunoSEQ multiplex PCR. The data contain 65,000 to 90,000 clones, less than 85% of them singletons. The source material was PBMCs, sampled before any cancer treatment. These receptors came from a man between 40 and 70 years old with stage II squamous cell lung carcinoma.

The genes are TRBV5-1 and TRBJ2-3, with 8 bases aligning to TRBD2. The CDR3 sequence is 14 residues long. Germline CDR1 and CDR2: SGHRS and YFSETQ. After removal of 6 bases from V and 2 bases from J, the junction contained 5 bases not matched to a gene. Written as DNA, the CDR3 is TGCGCCAGCACCTATAGCGGGGCCACAGATACGCAGTATTTT. Protein: CASTYSGATDTQYF.

The chain joins TRBV2 to TRBJ2-2, with 9 bases that match TRBD1. CDR3 size: 14 residues. Germline assignment: CDR1 SNHLY and CDR2 FYNNEI. Trimming cost V 6 bases and J 5 bases; bases outside gene matches: 4. The CDR3 region is CASRRDRVTGELFF. CDR3 nucleotides: TGTGCCAGCAGGAGGGACAGGGTAACCGGGGAGCTGTTTTTT.

V gene TRBV11-2 combines with J gene TRBJ2-1, with 8 bases lining up with TRBD2. V trimming: 2 bases; J trimming: 9 bases; junction bases outside the gene matches: 12. The CDR3 covers 16 residues. From germline, CDR1 is SGHAT and CDR2 FQNNGV. Here the CDR3 reads CASSLKIGLAQSEQFF. CDR3 coding DNA: TGTGCCAGCAGCTTAAAAATAGGACTAGCCCAGTCTGAGCAGTTCTTC.

The chain has TRBV11-2 and TRBJ2-3; no reliable D call. V lost 6 bases and J lost 10, with 2 bases in between. Germline V gives CDR1 SGHAT, CDR2 FQNNGV. This CDR3 is 8 amino acids long. CDR3 sequence (DNA): TGTGCCAGCAGTCCGCAGTATTTT. This gives the protein CASSPQYF.

The J gene is TRBJ2-1, the V gene TRBV19; 9 nucleotides match TRBD2. CDR1 and CDR2 from the germline V gene are LNHDA and SQIVND (reference sequence). The CDR3 is 13 residues long. V shed 6 bases and J 10 bases; nucleotides not matched to a gene: 7. The CDR3 loop is CASRRSGRNEQFF. As DNA, the CDR3 is TGTGCCAGTAGGAGGAGCGGGAGGAACGAGCAGTTCTTC.

This clone was found a few times. The chain recombines TRBV18 with TRBJ2-1; D may be TRBD1 or TRBD2 (5 bases each). V lost 6 bases and J lost 2, with 14 bases in between. In germline, CDR1 is KGHSH, CDR2 LQKENI. The CDR3 spans 15 residues. The CDR3 nucleotides read TGTGCCAGCTCCCCAACGGGACGCCCCTACAATGAGCAGTTCTTC. Translating it yields CASSPTGRPYNEQFF. Complete variable domain (other parts from reference TRBV18 and TRBJ2-1): NAGVMQNPRHLVRRRGQEARLRCSPMKGHSHVYWYRQLPEEGLKFMVYLQKENIIDESGMPKERFSAEFPKEGPSILRIQQVVRGDSAAYFCASSPTGRPYNEQFFGPGTRLTVL.

The chain couples TRBV7-9 to TRBJ1-4, with 8 bases lining up with TRBD1. CDR3 size: 13 residues. The J segment lost 10 bases and the V segment lost 5 bases, leaving 6 bases of the junction unmatched. Germline lookup yields CDR1 SEHNR and CDR2 FQNEAQ (reference sequence). This CDR3 is CASSPGQGRKLFF. CDR3 nucleotide sequence: TGTGCCAGCAGCCCAGGACAGGGTAGAAAACTGTTTTTT.

The rearrangement joins TRBV6-5 to TRBJ2-7; 7 nucleotides line up with TRBD1. Trimming took 6 bases from V and 6 from J; bases not matched to a gene: 14. The CDR3 loop spans 15 amino acids. Looked up from germline, CDR1 is MNHEY and CDR2 is SVGAGI. Here the CDR3 reads CASRYERQGLGEQYF. The CDR3, as DNA: TGTGCCAGCAGGTACGAACGACAGGGTCTGGGCGAGCAGTACTTC.

The J gene is TRBJ2-7, the V gene TRBV9; TRBD2 matches at 7 bases. Germline trimming cut 4 bases from V and 6 bases from J; bases unmatched to any gene: 13. The CDR3 is 15 amino acids. Germline assignment: CDR1 SGDLS and CDR2 YYNGEE. The CDR3 nucleotides are TGTGCCAGCAGCCAGGAGGGAGGGTGGAACGGCGAGCAGTACTTC. The encoded protein is CASSQEGGWNGEQYF. Combining the CDR3 with reference TRBV9 and TRBJ2-7 gives the whole variable domain DSGVTQTPKHLITATGQRVTLRCSPRSGDLSVYWYQQSLDQGLQFLIQYYNGEERAKGNILERFSAQQFPDLHSELNLSSLELGDSALYFCASSQEGGWNGEQYFGPGTRLTVT.

The rearrangement joins TRBV18 to TRBJ2-3; a possible D gene is TRBD1 (6 bases). The ends were cut back, 3 bases at V and 2 bases at J, with 15 bases in the middle. The CDR3 covers 16 residues. In germline, CDR1 is KGHSH, CDR2 LQKENI. The CDR3: CASSPVGTSLTDTQYF. CDR3 bases: TGTGCCAGCTCACCCGTGGGGACATCCCTCACAGATACGCAGTATTTT.

V and J are TRBV9 and TRBJ1-6; maybe TRBD1 (5 bases). CDR3 length: 15 amino acids. Germline V gene lookup returns CDR1 SGDLS and CDR2 YYNGEE. Deletions cut 8 bases from V and 3 bases from J, with 15 bases between. The CDR3 region is CARDNRDFYNSPLHF. CDR3 DNA: TGTGCCAGGGATAATCGGGACTTCTATAATTCACCCCTCCACTTT.

The V call is TRBV4-1, the J call TRBJ1-4; D is uncertain. The CDR3 covers 14 residues. V was shortened by 3 bases and J by 5 bases, with 10 bases between the two germline ends. The germline gives CDR1 MGHRA, CDR2 YSYEKL. Here the CDR3 reads CASSQGYGNEKLFF. DNA for the CDR3: TGCGCCAGCAGCCAGGGATACGGGAATGAAAAACTGTTTTTT.

The table lists this clone with a count of one. The V gene is TRBV30, the J gene TRBJ1-5; D gene unclear. Trimming left V 0 bases short and J 7 bases short, with 13 bases between. The germline V gene has CDR1 GTSNPN and CDR2 SVGIG (reference sequence). The CDR3 runs 14 residues. The DNA for the CDR3 is TGTGCCTGGAGTGTACCGGGTGCAGCCCAGCCCCAGCATTTT. Encoded protein: CAWSVPGAAQPQHF.

J is TRBJ2-1 and V is TRBV7-9, with TRBD2 matching over 8 bases. Trimming cost V 0 bases and J 9 bases; bases outside gene matches: 7. Germline CDR1 reads SEHNR; CDR2 reads FQNEAQ (reference sequence). This CDR3 has 15 residues. The chain's CDR3 is CASSLAWRGVAEQFF. CDR3 coding DNA: TGTGCCAGCAGCTTAGCGTGGCGGGGGGTGGCTGAGCAGTTCTTC.

The chain has TRBV19 and TRBJ2-5; 9 positions agree with TRBD2. The J segment lost 4 bases and the V segment lost 5 bases, leaving 8 bases of the junction unmatched. Germline loops: CDR1 LNHDA, CDR2 SQIVND (reference sequence). The CDR3 has 15 amino acids. The CDR3 sequence is CASSDGAGGRETQYF. In nucleotides, the CDR3 is TGTGCCAGTAGTGACGGAGCGGGGGGACGAGAGACCCAGTACTTC.

CDR3 region: CSADAPLGGYGYTF. The CDR3 nucleotides are TGCAGCGCTGACGCTCCGCTCGGGGGCTATGGCTACACCTTC. V gene TRBV29-1 combines with J gene TRBJ1-2; TRBD1 is a possible D gene (5 bases). Trimming took off 7 bases at V and 4 bases at J, with 19 bases between the two ends. The CDR3 consists of 14 residues. The germline V gene has CDR1 SQVTM and CDR2 ANQGSEA. Drawing the rest from reference TRBV29-1 and TRBJ1-2, the complete variable domain is SAVISQKPSRDICQRGTSLTIQCQVDSQVTMMFWYRQQPGQSLTLIATANQGSEATYESGFVIDKFPISRPNLTFSTLTVSNMSPEDSSIYLCSADAPLGGYGYTFGSGTRLTVV.

The chain links TRBV27 to TRBJ1-6; 10 bases fit TRBD1. Trimming took 4 bases from V and 10 from J; bases not matched to a gene: 4. The CDR3 spans 14 residues. The V gene's germline CDR1 is MNHEY and CDR2 SMNVEV (reference sequence). The CDR3 DNA reads as TGTGCCAGCAGTTGGGGACAGGGGAAGTCACCCCTCCACTTT. As protein: CASSWGQGKSPLHF.

This clone has just a few counts. This chain uses TRBV18 with TRBJ2-7, with D perhaps TRBD2 (5 bases). In germline, CDR1 is KGHSH, CDR2 LQKENI. V was cut by 3 bases and J by 5 bases, with 14 bases left in between. The CDR3 is 14 amino acids. The chain's CDR3 is CASSPRSTGNEQYF. The CDR3, as DNA: TGTGCCAGCTCACCCCGCTCGACCGGGAACGAGCAGTACTTC.

In DNA, the CDR3 is TGTGCCAGCAGCTCCCCCCTAGCGGGGGGGCCGAACAATGAGCAGTTCTTC. Encoded protein: CASSSPLAGGPNNEQFF. This chain links TRBV7-8 with TRBJ2-1, with 12 positions matching TRBD2. This CDR3 has 17 residues. Germline CDR1 and CDR2: SGHVS and FQNEAQ. V shed 4 bases and J 5 bases; nucleotides not matched to a gene: 9.

V gene TRBV19 combines with J gene TRBJ2-1; 9 positions match TRBD2. The CDR3 sequence is 18 residues long. V shed 5 bases and J 5 bases; nucleotides not matched to a gene: 16. Germline CDR1 LNHDA, CDR2 SQIVND (reference sequence). The CDR3: CASSYPTGRGGRDNEQFF. In nucleotides, the CDR3 is TGTGCCAGTAGTTACCCGACTGGGCGGGGGGGCCGCGACAATGAGCAGTTCTTC.

The chain uses TRBV5-6 and TRBJ2-3, with D hard to call. The length of the CDR3 is 14 residues. V dropped 5 bases and J dropped 8 bases, with 18 bases sitting between them. The V gene's germline CDR1 is SGHDT and CDR2 YYEEEE. The CDR3 loop reads CASSPSGSRGTQYF. Written as DNA, the CDR3 is TGTGCCAGCAGTCCATCTGGTTCTCGTGGTACGCAGTATTTT.

V usage is TRBV14 and J usage is TRBJ2-5, with TRBD2 matching over 8 bases. The length of the CDR3 is 15 residues. In germline, CDR1 is SGHDN, CDR2 FVKESK. Losses at the gene ends were 4 bases for V and 5 bases for J; bases not matched to a gene: 9. The CDR3 spells CASSLAGYSTETQYF. The CDR3 nucleotides read TGTGCCAGCAGCCTAGCGGGGTACTCCACTGAGACCCAGTACTTC.

The chain has TRBV9 and TRBJ1-1, with D possibly TRBD1 on 5 matching bases. This CDR3 has 16 amino acids. V was pared by 0 bases and J by 1 base, with 13 bases between. Germline assignment: CDR1 SGDLS and CDR2 YYNGEE. In DNA, the CDR3 is TGTGCCAGCAGCGTAGCTGGAGCAGGGACGAACACTGAAGCTTTCTTT. It is translated as CASSVAGAGTNTEAFF.

As DNA, the CDR3 is TGTGCCAGCAGTTATCCCAGTGGGGGGAGGGATGAGCAGTACTTC. Amino acid sequence: CASSYPSGGRDEQYF. This sequence joins TRBV6-6 and TRBJ2-7, with 7 bases matching TRBD2. Germline CDR1 reads MNHNY; CDR2 reads SVGAGI (reference sequence). This CDR3 contains 15 residues. The V and J ends lost 3 bases and 7 bases, in that order; junction bases with no gene match: 12.

The J gene is TRBJ2-7, the V gene TRBV28, with D perhaps matching TRBD1 (6 bases). Per the germline V gene, CDR1 is MDHEN and CDR2 is SYDVKM. V lost 6 bases to trimming and J lost 6 bases, with 9 bases between them. The CDR3 is 11 amino acids. The CDR3: CASRGTFEQYF. The CDR3 bases are TGTGCCAGCAGGGGGACATTCGAGCAGTACTTC. The entire variable domain, with the rest obtained from reference TRBV28 and TRBJ2-7, is as follows: DVKVTQSSRYLVKRTGEKVFLECVQDMDHENMFWYRQDPGLGLRLIYFSYDVKMKEKGDIPEGYSVSREKKERFSLILESASTNQTSMYLCASRGTFEQYFGPGTRLTVT.

The V and J genes are TRBV7-9 and TRBJ2-1; 7 bases map to TRBD1. V lost 2 bases to trimming and J lost 4 bases; unmatched junction nucleotides: 5. Germline CDR1 is SEHNR and CDR2 is FQNEAQ (reference sequence). This CDR3 spans 15 amino acids. CDR3 loop: CASSLWGQKYNEQFF. CDR3 DNA: TGTGCCAGCAGCTTATGGGGACAGAAATACAATGAGCAGTTCTTC.

V and J are TRBV27 and TRBJ1-6; D is uncertain. The CDR3 sequence is 14 residues long. Germline CDR1 reads MNHEY; CDR2 reads SMNVEV (reference sequence). V was pared by 3 bases and J by 6 bases, with 9 bases between. CDR3 amino acids: CASSFLQLNSPLHF. CDR3 coding DNA: TGTGCCAGCAGTTTTCTACAGCTTAATTCACCCCTCCACTTT.